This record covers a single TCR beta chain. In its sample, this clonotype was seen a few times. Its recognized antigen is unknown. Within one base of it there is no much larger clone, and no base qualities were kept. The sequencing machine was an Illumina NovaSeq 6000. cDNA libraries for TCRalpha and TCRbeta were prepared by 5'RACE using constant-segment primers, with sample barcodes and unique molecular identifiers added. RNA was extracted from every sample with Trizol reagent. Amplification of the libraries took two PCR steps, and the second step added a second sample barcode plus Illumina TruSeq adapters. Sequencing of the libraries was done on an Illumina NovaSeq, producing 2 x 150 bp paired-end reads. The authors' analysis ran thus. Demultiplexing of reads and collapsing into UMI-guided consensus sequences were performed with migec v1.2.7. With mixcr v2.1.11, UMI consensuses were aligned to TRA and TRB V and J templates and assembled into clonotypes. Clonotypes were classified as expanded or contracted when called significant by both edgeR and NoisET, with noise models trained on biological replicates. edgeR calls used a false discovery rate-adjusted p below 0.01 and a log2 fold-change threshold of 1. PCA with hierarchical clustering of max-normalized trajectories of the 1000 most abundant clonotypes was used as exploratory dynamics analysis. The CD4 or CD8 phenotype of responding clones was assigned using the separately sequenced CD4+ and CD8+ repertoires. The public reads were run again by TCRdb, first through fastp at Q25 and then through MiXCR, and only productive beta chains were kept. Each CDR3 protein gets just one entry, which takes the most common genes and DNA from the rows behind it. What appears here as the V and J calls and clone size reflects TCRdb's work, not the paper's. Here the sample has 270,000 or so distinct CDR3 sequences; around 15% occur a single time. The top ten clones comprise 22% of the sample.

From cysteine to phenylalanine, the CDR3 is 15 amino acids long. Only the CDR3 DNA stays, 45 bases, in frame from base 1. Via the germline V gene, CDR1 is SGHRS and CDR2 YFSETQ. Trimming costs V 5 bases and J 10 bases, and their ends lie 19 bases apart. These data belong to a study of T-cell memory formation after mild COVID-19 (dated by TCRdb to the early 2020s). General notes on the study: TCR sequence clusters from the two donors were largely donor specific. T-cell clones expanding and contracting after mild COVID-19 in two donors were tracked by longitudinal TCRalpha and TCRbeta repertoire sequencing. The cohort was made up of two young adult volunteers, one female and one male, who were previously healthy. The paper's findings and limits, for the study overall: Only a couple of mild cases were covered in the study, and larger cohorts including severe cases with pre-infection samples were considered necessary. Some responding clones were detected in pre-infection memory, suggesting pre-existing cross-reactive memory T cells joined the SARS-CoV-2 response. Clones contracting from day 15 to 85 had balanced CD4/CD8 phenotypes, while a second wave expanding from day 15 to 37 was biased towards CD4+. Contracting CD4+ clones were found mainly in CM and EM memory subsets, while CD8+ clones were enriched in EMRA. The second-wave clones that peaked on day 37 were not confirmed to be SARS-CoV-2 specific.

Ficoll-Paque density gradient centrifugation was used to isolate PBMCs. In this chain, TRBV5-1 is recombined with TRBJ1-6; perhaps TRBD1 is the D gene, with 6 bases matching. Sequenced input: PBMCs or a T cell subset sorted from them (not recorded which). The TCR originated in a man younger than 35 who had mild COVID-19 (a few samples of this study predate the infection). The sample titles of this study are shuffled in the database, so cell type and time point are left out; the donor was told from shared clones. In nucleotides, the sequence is TGCGCCAGCAGAGAAGGACAGATCCTTGGGTCACCCCTCCACTTT. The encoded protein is CASREGQILGSPLHF. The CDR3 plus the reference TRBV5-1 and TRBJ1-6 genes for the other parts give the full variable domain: KAGVTQTPRYLIKTRGQQVTLSCSPISGHRSVSWYQQTPGQGLQFLFEYFSETQRNKGNFPGRFSGRQFSNSRSEMNVSTLELGDSALYLCASREGQILGSPLHFGNGTRLTVT.